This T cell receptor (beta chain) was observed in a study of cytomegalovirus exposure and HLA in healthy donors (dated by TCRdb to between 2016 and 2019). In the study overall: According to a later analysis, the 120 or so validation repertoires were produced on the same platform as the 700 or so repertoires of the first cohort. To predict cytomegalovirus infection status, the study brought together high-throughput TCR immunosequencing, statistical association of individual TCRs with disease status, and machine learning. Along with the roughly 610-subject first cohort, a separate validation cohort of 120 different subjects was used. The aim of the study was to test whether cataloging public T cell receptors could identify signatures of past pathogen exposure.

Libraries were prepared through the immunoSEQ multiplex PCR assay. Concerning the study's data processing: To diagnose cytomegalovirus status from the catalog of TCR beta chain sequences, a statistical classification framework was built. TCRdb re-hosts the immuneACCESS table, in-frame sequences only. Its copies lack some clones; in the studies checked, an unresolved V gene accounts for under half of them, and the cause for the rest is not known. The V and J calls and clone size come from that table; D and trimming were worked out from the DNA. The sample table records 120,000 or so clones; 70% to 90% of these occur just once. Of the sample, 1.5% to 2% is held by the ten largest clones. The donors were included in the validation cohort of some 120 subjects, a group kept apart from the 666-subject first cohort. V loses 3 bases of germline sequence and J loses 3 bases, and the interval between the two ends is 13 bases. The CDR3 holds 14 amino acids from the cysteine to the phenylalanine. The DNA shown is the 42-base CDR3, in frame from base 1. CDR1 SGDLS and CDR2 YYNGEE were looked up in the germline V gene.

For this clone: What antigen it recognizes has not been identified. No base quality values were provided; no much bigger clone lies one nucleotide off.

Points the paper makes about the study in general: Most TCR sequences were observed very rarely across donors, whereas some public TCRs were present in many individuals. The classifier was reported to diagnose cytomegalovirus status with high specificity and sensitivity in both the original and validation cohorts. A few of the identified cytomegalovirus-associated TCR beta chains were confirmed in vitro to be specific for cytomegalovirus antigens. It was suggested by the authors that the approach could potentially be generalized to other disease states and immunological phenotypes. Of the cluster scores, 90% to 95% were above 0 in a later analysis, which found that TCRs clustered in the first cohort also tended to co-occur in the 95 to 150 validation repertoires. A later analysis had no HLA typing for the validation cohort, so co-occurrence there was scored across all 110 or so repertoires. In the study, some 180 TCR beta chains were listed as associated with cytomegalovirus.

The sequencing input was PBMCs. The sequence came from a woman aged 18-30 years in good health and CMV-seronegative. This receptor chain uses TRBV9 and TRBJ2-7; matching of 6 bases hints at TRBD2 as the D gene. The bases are TGTGCCAGCAGCGACACTAGCTCTGGCTACGAGCAGTACTTC. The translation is CASSDTSSGYEQYF.